This T cell receptor (beta chain) was sequenced in a study of T cell responses to AZD1222 COVID-19 vaccine. There are 10 residues in the CDR3. Germline V CDR1 and CDR2: SQVTM, ANQGSEA. Trimming left V 7 bases short and J 3 bases short, with 6 bases between. The protocol was immunoSEQ multiplex PCR, while the TCRdb copy is restricted to in-frame clones and leaves out a portion. Of around 140,000 clones listed, 93% were seen once; the top ten hold 4% to 5.5%. Study-wide findings and caveats: Donor demographics were predominantly white British with a female majority; clonal diversity may be underestimated. Recipients of two AZD1222 doses showed rising Spike-specific TCR breadth and depth.

Comment on this clone: Its antigen is as yet unknown.

The chain uses TRBV29-1 and TRBJ2-5, with D tentatively TRBD1 or TRBD2 (5 bases each). The sequencing here drew on peripheral blood, taken on day 0 of AZD1222 vaccination. This clonotype originated in an adult in good health. The CDR3, as DNA: TGCAGCGGAGGGGAAGAGACCCAGTACTTC. This codes for CSGGEETQYF.